This TCR beta chain was recovered during a study of CD8 T cells in Susac syndrome. V dropped 3 bases and J dropped 5 bases, with 11 bases sitting between them. The CDR3 runs 13 residues. In contrast to the negatively isolated CD8+ and CD4+ T cells, TEMRA cells were FACS-enriched. cDNA came from approximately 0.5 to 1 ug RNA primed by random hexamers. Amplification of TCR beta CDR3 used immunoSEQ multiplex PCR across 54 Vbeta and 13 Jbeta. TCRdb called the immunoSEQ multiplex PCR reads again in MiXCR, with one record for every CDR3 protein. The repertoire includes over 95,000 distinct CDR3 sequences, 80% to 95% of them detected once, and around 0.15% sits in the top ten.

The material sequenced was CD4+ T cells from PBMCs. The chain combines TRBV12-3 or TRBV12-4 with TRBJ2-7; no clear D gene. The clonotype was recovered from a human donor in good health. CDR3 bases: TGTGCCAGCAGTTTCTATGGGTCCAACGAGCAGTACTTC. This translates into CASSFYGSNEQYF.